Here is one T cell receptor (beta chain) with its context. There are many counts of this clonotype. Its antigen is unknown. No per-base quality is available; no much larger clone lies one base away. In light of the paper, this sample's time point label describes: newly diagnosed GD, antithyroid drugs for less than 3 months. For both TCR sequencing and RNA sequencing, RNA was extracted from PBMCs in TRIzol. Graves' disease was diagnosed according to American Thyroid Association guidelines. Recruitment of patients was carried out at an endocrinology department in Xi'an, China. Each patient gave approximately 10 milliliters of peripheral blood, collected in an EDTA anticoagulant tube. PBMCs were isolated by Ficoll Paque Plus density gradient separation without further T cell sorting. RNA quality was checked with an Agilent 2100 Bioanalyzer and agarose gel, and concentration with a NanoDrop 2000. The library was generated by multiplex PCR. The instrument was an Illumina HiSeq 4000. TCR beta libraries were built with iRepertoire HTBI primers and Arm-PCR amplification of CDR3 regions. Before sequencing, the PCR products went through gel purification. Per the original workflow: A total of around 66 TRBV and 14 TRBJ segments were identified across samples and were used for gene usage analysis of CDR3 amino acid clonotypes. COPE and FqMerger were used to merge the filtered high-quality paired reads into contigs. BLAST was used to align contigs to IMGT TRBV, TRBD and TRBJ reference genes, with CDR3 defined following IMGT. Clonotypes above 0.1% frequency were classified as highly expanded clones. Shannon entropy was used to measure repertoire diversity, and the Gini coefficient was used to measure V-J evenness. A clonotype found in more than one individual was treated as public. TCRdb trimmed public reads at Q25 via fastp, called clones via MiXCR and kept in-frame beta chains. When rows share a CDR3 protein, they turn into one entry using the most common DNA and genes. The V and J calls shown here were made by TCRdb, not taken from the authors' results. The sample includes 360,000 or so distinct CDR3 sequences, with approximately 15% observed a single time. Together, the top ten hold less than 35% of the sample.

The cysteine opens and the phenylalanine closes a CDR3 of 15 amino acids. Only CDR3 DNA remains: 45 bases, in frame from the first base. Reading the germline V gene gives CDR1 SGHTA and CDR2 FQGNSA. The junction carries 20 bases between V and J, which are trimmed by 5 bases and 6 bases respectively. This sample was taken from a study of regulatory T cells in long-lasting Graves disease (dated by TCRdb to the early 2020s). Looking at the study overall: Patients with newly diagnosed Graves' disease had been on antithyroid drugs for under 3 months. The study took place in China and was registered as a clinical trial. Patients with persistent Graves' disease were compared with patients with newly diagnosed Graves' disease using TCR sequencing and RNA sequencing of peripheral blood. A total of some 33 samples were covered by TCR sequencing, comprising approximately 13 persistent and roughly 20 newly diagnosed Graves' disease patients.

Points the paper makes about the study in general: Sequencing and analysis were restricted to the TCR beta chain. Preferential use of TRBV28, TRBJ1-2 and TRBJ2-5 was observed in persistent disease, whereas TRBV20-1 and TRBJ2-1 were favored in newly diagnosed disease. More public clonotypes were shared among persistent patients (roughly 2,900) than among newly diagnosed patients (just under 1,000). Compared with newly diagnosed patients, patients with persistent Graves' disease had lower TCR Shannon entropy and fewer highly expanded clones, which suggests clonal expansion. The authors noted that the small sample size was a limitation that may lower accuracy. Peripheral blood alone was examined, since thyroid tissue, which constituted the primary lesion, could not be accessed.

These data were likewise used in another study, on T cells in Graves' hyperthyroidism and ophthalmopathy. The second study's paper adds: Graves' hyperthyroidism was defined as stable when no progression to ophthalmopathy occurred over 18 months of follow-up. Hyperthyroidism patients were newly diagnosed, had a disease duration of under 2 months, and were aged 18 to 65 years. Exclusion was applied to patients with uncontrolled infections, other autoimmune diseases, pregnancy or lactation. Clinical symptoms, serum thyroxine and TRAb, thyroid ultrasound, and orbital computed tomography formed the basis for the diagnoses. For the first round of RT-PCR on the TCR CDR3, the HTBI primer set was used together with the Qiagen OneStep RT-PCR kit. Blood samples also contained most of the expanded thyroid clonotypes (frequency above 0.001), which suggests that blood repertoires may reflect thyroid immune responses. A 13 V-J signature model separated ophthalmopathy from stable hyperthyroidism, with around 88% sensitivity and roughly 82% specificity in cross-validation and 80%/75% in testing. In validation, the model predicted progression to ophthalmopathy with roughly 70% sensitivity and roughly 72% specificity, a median of about 6.7 months before onset. To identify TCR V-J signatures that set the groups apart, the researchers used a discovery cohort of about a hundred patients, made up of roughly 45 with Graves' ophthalmopathy and 55 to 65 with stable Graves' hyperthyroidism. Prospective prediction of ophthalmopathy was tested in an independent validation cohort consisting of about 20 hyperthyroidism patients and 17 patients who later progressed to ophthalmopathy. The 90 to 100 discovery patients were randomly divided into training and test sets at a 7:3 ratio. The study also compared thyroid tissue and blood T-cell repertoires from a handful of Graves' hyperthyroidism patients. Once sampling was done, hyperthyroidism patients were given methimazole at a starting dose of 30 mg daily, whereas ophthalmopathy patients were given high-dose intravenous methylprednisolone. The libraries were constructed in a second round of multiplex PCR and then size-selected and purified. Libraries were sequenced paired-end with 100 bp reads on an Illumina HiSeq2000. SOAPnuke was used to process the raw data, with reads discarded if the reads contained adapters or uncalled bases, had a mean Phred below 15, or lacked an exact constant-primer or identifier match. High-quality paired reads were merged with COPE v1.2.5, and unique nucleotide sequences were defined as clonotypes. Clonotypes were aligned to IMGT TRBV, TRBD and TRBJ reference segments using MiTCR v1.1. Analysis was restricted to V-J combinations with a frequency above 0.0001, which covered 98% to 99.2% of repertoires. A TCS score was defined as the ratio of F50 (clonal expansion) to E x V (chaos), with BLOSUM62-based TCRdist applied between CDR3 peptides within each V-J. Welch's t-statistics and random forest reduced roughly 530 V-J features to 10 to 15, which were used in a naive Bayes classifier (R e1071). No statistical method was used to fix the sample size in advance, and group allocation was not hidden from the investigators. TCR Vbeta CDR3 sequencing of approximately 140 peripheral blood samples (approximately 44 ophthalmopathy, about 80 hyperthyroidism and about 17 progressor patients) is reported in the paper.

The sequencing here drew on peripheral blood mononuclear cells (PBMCs), taken at new diagnosis, from a patient treated with antithyroid drugs. The rearrangement joined TRBV7-2 to TRBJ2-7; the D gene cannot be named for sure. This TCR was sampled from a middle-aged man with Graves disease. Donor details come from another sample of the same person, matched by shared clones. The nucleotides read TGTGCCAGCAGCGCCGCCGCATGGGCAAATGCCGAGCAGTACTTC. Its protein product is CASSAAAWANAEQYF.